Following are 24 T cell receptor beta chains from one sample sequenced in a study of metastatic and nonmetastatic thyroid tumors. None of the patients had undergone any treatment ahead of thyroid surgery. MiXCR re-clonotyped the PCR reads for TCRdb. The sample contains about 33,000 clones, over 15% of which appear only once. The material sequenced was blood. Receptors originate from a male donor with papillary thyroid cancer or a benign thyroid nodule (not recorded which). Some clones in this sample may be carry-over from other donors' samples.

The chain employs TRBV10-3 and TRBJ2-1, with TRBD1 matching over 7 bases. The CDR3 is 15 amino acids. The germline gives CDR1 ENHRY, CDR2 SYGVKD. The junction had 7 bases not matched to a gene; V was cut back by 4 bases and J by 4 bases. CDR3 protein: CAISGTRQGYNEQFF. The DNA of the CDR3 is TGTGCCATCAGTGGGACCCGACAGGGTTACAATGAGCAGTTCTTC.

This clone was picked up many times. This rearrangement joins TRBV5-1 to TRBJ2-1; D ambiguous. Germline V gene data show CDR1 as SGHRS and CDR2 as YFSETQ. CDR3 length: 15 residues. Trimming took 4 bases from V and 0 from J, leaving 11 bases between them. CDR3 sequence reads: CASSTDRSSYNEQFF. DNA of the CDR3: TGCGCCAGCAGCACGGATAGGAGCTCCTACAATGAGCAGTTCTTC.

Comments on this clone: One junction end disagrees with the germline gene, perhaps due to a read error. The V and J genes are TRBV27 and TRBJ2-7; D unresolved. Looked up from germline, CDR1 is MNHEY and CDR2 is SMNVEV (reference sequence). This CDR3 has 13 residues. The CDR3 DNA sequence: TGTGCAAGCAGTTTTGCCATAAATTCCGAGCAGTACTTC. Translating gives CASSFAINSEQYF.

This clone came up many times. The chain uses TRBV12-3 or TRBV12-4 and TRBJ2-1; D remains ambiguous. Trimming shortened V by 5 bases and J by 6 bases, and 14 bases separated the two germline ends. This CDR3 comprises 14 residues. The CDR3 nucleotides are TGTGCCAGCAGTCCGCCGCCAGAAGTCAATGAGCAGTTCTTC. Encoded protein: CASSPPPEVNEQFF.

About this clone itself: It may be a read error: a sequence one base away is much more abundant. The chain links TRBV30 to TRBJ2-4; D might be TRBD2 (5 bases). CDR3 length: 12 residues. Germline CDR1 and CDR2: GTSNPN and SVGIG (reference sequence). The CDR3 sequence: CSWSVLGNIQYF. CDR3 coding DNA: TGTTCCTGGAGTGTACTAGGGAACATTCAGTACTTC.

This clone occurred many times. This sequence may be a read error, since a much larger clone differs from it by one base. V usage is TRBV6-4 and J usage is TRBJ1-2, with D possibly being TRBD1 (6 bases). CDR3 length equals 13 residues. Looked up from germline, CDR1 is MRHNA and CDR2 is SNTAGT. CDR3 nucleotide sequence: TGTGCCAGCAGTCCCGGGACAAACTGTGGCTACACCTTC. It is translated as CASSPGTNCGYTF.

At least ten counts were recorded for this clone. The chain uses TRBV28 and TRBJ1-1; no reliable D call. V was pared by 4 bases and J by 4 bases, with 10 bases between. Germline CDR1 reads MDHEN; CDR2 reads SYDVKM. The CDR3 loop spans 13 amino acids. This chain's CDR3 is CASSSVVFTEAFF. The CDR3 nucleotides read TGTGCCAGCAGTTCGGTTGTTTTCACTGAAGCTTTCTTT. Combining the CDR3 with reference TRBV28 and TRBJ1-1 gives the whole variable domain DVKVTQSSRYLVKRTGEKVFLECVQDMDHENMFWYRQDPGLGLRLIYFSYDVKMKEKGDIPEGYSVSREKKERFSLILESASTNQTSMYLCASSSVVFTEAFFGQGTRLTVV.

As for this clone: This could be a read error, since a much larger clone is one nucleotide away. This CDR3 is also generated by other DNA sequences in the sample. V is TRBV20-1 and J is TRBJ2-3; possibly TRBD2 for D (5 bases). This CDR3 region has 12 residues. CDR1 and CDR2 from the germline V gene are DFQATT and SNEGSKA (reference sequence). For the CDR3, the DNA is TGCAGTGCCCCGACTAACACAGATACACAGTATTTT. Translated, it gives CSAPTNTDTQYF.

This clone was counted a few times. A much bigger clone sits one base away, suggesting this may be a read error. The chain is built from TRBV29-1 and TRBJ1-1; the D is unclear. The CDR3 loop spans 12 amino acids. Looked up from germline, CDR1 is SQVTM and CDR2 is ANQGSEA. CDR3 bases: TGCAGTCTACAAGCAGAAGCCACTGAAGCTATCTTT. It specifies CSLQAEATEAIF.

As concerns this clone: The germline gene is not matched at one end of the junction; a read error may be the cause. The CDR3 sequence: CASSYSAVWTDAQYF. The CDR3 DNA is TGTGCCAGCAGTTACTCAGCGGTATGGACAGATGCGCAGTATTTT. V gene TRBV6-5 combines with J gene TRBJ2-3; a possible D gene is TRBD1 (6 bases). CDR1 MNHEY and CDR2 SVGAGI come from the germline V gene. The CDR3 length is 15 residues.

This clone was seen many times. V and J are TRBV7-2 and TRBJ1-2; no firm D call. CDR1 is SGHTA and CDR2 is FQGNSA in the germline V gene. This CDR3 comprises 16 residues. Trimming removed 1 base from V and 6 bases from J, with 18 bases in between. CDR3 nucleotide sequence: TGTGCCAGCAGCTTAGTTGAATTTGTGGCAGCTGATGGCTACACCTTC. This codes for CASSLVEFVAADGYTF.

This clone was detected only a few times. The chain links TRBV7-3 to TRBJ2-3, with a tentative D call TRBD2 (5 bases). The germline gives CDR1 SGHTA, CDR2 FQGTGA. Trimming removed 3 bases at V and 2 bases at J, with 6 bases between. The CDR3 contains 13 residues. In DNA form, the CDR3 reads TGTGCCAGCAGCTTCGGGGACACAGATACGCAGTATTTT. Its translation: CASSFGDTDTQYF.

This clone was detected many times. The gene calls are TRBV12-3 or TRBV12-4 and TRBJ2-7; no clear D gene. V was pared by 0 bases and J by 4 bases, with 7 bases between. This CDR3 has 13 amino acids. The CDR3 nucleotides are TGTGCCAGCAGTTTAGCGCTCCGATACGAGCAGTACTTC. This gives the protein CASSLALRYEQYF.

In this sample, this clone turned up many times. The V call is TRBV27, the J call TRBJ1-6, with 10 positions matching TRBD1. The CDR3 spans 15 residues. Germline trimming cut 3 bases from V and 8 bases from J; bases unmatched to any gene: 4. Germline assignment: CDR1 MNHEY and CDR2 SMNVEV (reference sequence). For the CDR3, the DNA is TGTGCCAGCAGTTTCAGACAGGGGGCTTATTCACCCCTCCACTTT. Its protein is CASSFRQGAYSPLHF.

This clone was detected many times. The chain recombines TRBV20-1 with TRBJ2-3, with 13 bases lining up with TRBD2. Germline CDR1 DFQATT, CDR2 SNEGSKA (reference sequence). With V trimmed by 2 bases and J by 5 bases, 4 bases remained unmatched. This CDR3 is 15 amino acids long. In nucleotides, the CDR3 is TGCAGTGCTAGAAGGACTAGCGGGAGAAGAGATACGCAGTATTTT. This encodes CSARRTSGRRDTQYF.

There are many counts of this clone. In DNA form, the CDR3 reads TGCGCCAGCAGCCAGCAGGACAGTGAGACTGAAGCTTTCTTT. Translating gives CASSQQDSETEAFF. The rearrangement links TRBV4-1 to TRBJ1-1; D possibly corresponds to TRBD1 (6 bases). V lost 3 bases and J lost 5, with 13 bases in between. CDR3 length equals 14 residues. Germline V gene data show CDR1 as MGHRA and CDR2 as YSYEKL.

A word on this clone: The junction departs from germline at one end; a sequencing error may be responsible. The gene calls are TRBV7-2 and TRBJ1-1; tentative D call: TRBD1 (6 bases). CDR1 is SGHTA and CDR2 is FQGNSA in the germline V gene. This CDR3 has 15 residues. CDR3 residues: CDSRTLQGLNTEAFF. Here the CDR3 DNA reads TGTGACAGCAGAACCCTACAGGGATTGAACACTGAAGCCTTCTTT.

This clone was recorded at least ten times. The rearrangement links TRBV19 to TRBJ2-6, with D perhaps matching TRBD2 (6 bases). The V and J ends lost 7 bases and 0 bases respectively, with 10 bases between them. Per the germline V gene, CDR1 is LNHDA and CDR2 is SQIVND (reference sequence). This CDR3 has 15 residues. The chain's CDR3 is CASMGLNSGANVLTF. Here the CDR3 DNA reads TGTGCCAGTATGGGACTGAACTCTGGGGCCAACGTCCTGACTTTC.

V gene TRBV12-3 or TRBV12-4 combines with J gene TRBJ2-3; the match to TRBD2 covers 8 bases. The CDR3 has 13 residues. Trimming took 8 bases from V and 2 from J; bases not matched to a gene: 3. The CDR3 sequence is CASAGGTTDTQYF. The CDR3 nucleotides are TGTGCCAGCGCGGGAGGTACCACAGATACGCAGTATTTT.

V usage is TRBV11-2 and J usage is TRBJ2-7, with TRBD2 as a possible D gene (6 bases). This CDR3 is 13 amino acids long. V lost 3 bases and J lost 9, with 15 bases in between. Germline loops: CDR1 SGHAT, CDR2 FQNNGV. CDR3 bases: TGTGCCAGCAGCTTTCTTCGGGGGTCTGGGCAGTACTTC. It translates to CASSFLRGSGQYF.

This clone was seen more than once but under ten times. Other DNA variants within this sample encode the same CDR3. The chain has TRBV19 and TRBJ2-7; tentatively, D is TRBD1 (7 bases). Between the trimmed V and J ends, which lost 6 bases and 2 bases, there was a span of 17 bases. The CDR3 totals 15 residues. The germline gives CDR1 LNHDA, CDR2 SQIVND (reference sequence). This chain's CDR3 is CASSPQAGGPYEQYF. CDR3 in DNA: TGTGCCAGTAGCCCCCAGGCAGGGGGGCCCTACGAGCAGTACTTC.

The genes are TRBV12-3 or TRBV12-4 and TRBJ2-7; no clear D. There are 13 residues in the CDR3. Trimming shortened V by 6 bases and J by 3 bases, and 12 bases separated the two germline ends. CDR3 loop: CASSLGPFYEQYF. The CDR3 DNA reads as TGTGCCAGCAGCCTTGGACCATTCTACGAGCAGTACTTC.

In its sample, this clone was seen many times. This chain joins TRBV30 and TRBJ1-5; no reliable D call. Trimming stripped 2 bases from V and 0 bases from J, with 11 bases between. The CDR3 spans 15 residues. Germline V gene lookup returns CDR1 GTSNPN and CDR2 SVGIG (reference sequence). Here the CDR3 reads CAWSPTGYSNQPQHF. For the CDR3, the DNA is TGTGCCTGGAGTCCTACCGGGTATAGCAATCAGCCCCAGCATTTT.

In this sample, this clone turned up many times. CDR3 DNA sequence: TGTGCCAGCAGCCCCAACCAAGAGACCCAGTACTTC. Protein sequence: CASSPNQETQYF. This sequence joins TRBV9 and TRBJ2-5; D remains unclear. V was cut by 4 bases and J by 0 bases, with 4 bases left in between. The CDR3 extends over 12 amino acids. Germline values: CDR1 SGDLS, CDR2 YYNGEE.